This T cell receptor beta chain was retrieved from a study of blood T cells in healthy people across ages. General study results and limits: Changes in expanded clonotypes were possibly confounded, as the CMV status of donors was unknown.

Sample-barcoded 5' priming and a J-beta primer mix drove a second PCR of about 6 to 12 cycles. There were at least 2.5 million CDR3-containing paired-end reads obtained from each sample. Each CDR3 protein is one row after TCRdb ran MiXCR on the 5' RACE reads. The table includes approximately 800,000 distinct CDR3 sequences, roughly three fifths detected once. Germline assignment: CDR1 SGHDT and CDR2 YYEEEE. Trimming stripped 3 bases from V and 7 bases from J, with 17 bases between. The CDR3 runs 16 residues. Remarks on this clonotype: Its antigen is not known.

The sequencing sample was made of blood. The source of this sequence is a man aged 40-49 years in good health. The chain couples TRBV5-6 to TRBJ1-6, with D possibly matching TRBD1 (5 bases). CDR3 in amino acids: CASSSPGMGDNSPLHF. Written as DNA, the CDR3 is TGTGCCAGCAGCTCCCCAGGGATGGGTGACAATTCACCCCTCCACTTT.